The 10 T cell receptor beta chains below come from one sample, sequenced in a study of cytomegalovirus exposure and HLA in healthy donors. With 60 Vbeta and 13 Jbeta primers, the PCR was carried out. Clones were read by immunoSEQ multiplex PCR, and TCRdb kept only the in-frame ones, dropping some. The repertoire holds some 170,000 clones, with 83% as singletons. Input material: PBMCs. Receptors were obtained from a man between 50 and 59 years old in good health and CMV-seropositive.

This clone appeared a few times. The CDR3 DNA is TGTGCCAGCAGCACCTCCTCCGCCAACCTAAATTCACCCCTCCACTTT. Its translation is CASSTSSANLNSPLHF. The V and J genes are TRBV9 and TRBJ1-6; D is ambiguous. This CDR3 contains 16 residues. The germline V gene has CDR1 SGDLS and CDR2 YYNGEE. The V gene lost 4 bases and the J gene lost 7 bases, with 18 bases spanning the gap.

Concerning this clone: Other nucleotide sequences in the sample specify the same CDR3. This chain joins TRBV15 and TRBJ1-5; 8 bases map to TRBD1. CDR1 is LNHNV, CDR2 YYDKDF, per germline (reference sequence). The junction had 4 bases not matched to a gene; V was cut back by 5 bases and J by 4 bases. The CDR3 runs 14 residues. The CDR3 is CATSVRTGNQPQHF. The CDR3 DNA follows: TGTGCCACCAGCGTTAGGACAGGGAATCAGCCCCAGCATTTT.

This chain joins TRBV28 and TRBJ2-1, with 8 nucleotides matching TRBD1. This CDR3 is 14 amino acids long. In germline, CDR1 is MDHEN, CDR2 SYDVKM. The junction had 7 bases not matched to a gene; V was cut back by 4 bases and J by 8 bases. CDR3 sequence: CASSSWTGSYEQFF. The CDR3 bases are TGTGCCAGCAGTTCCTGGACAGGGAGCTATGAGCAGTTCTTC.

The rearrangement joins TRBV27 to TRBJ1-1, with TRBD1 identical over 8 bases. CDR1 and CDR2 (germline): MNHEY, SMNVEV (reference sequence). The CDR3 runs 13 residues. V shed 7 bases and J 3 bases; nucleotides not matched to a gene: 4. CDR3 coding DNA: TGTGCCAGCATGACAGGGGTAGACACTGAAGCTTTCTTT. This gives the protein CASMTGVDTEAFF.

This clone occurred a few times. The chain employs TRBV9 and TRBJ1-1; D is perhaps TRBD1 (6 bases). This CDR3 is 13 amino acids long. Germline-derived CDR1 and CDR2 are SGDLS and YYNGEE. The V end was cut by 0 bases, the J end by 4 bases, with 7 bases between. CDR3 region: CASSVEGGTEAFF. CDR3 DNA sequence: TGTGCCAGCAGCGTAGAAGGGGGCACTGAAGCTTTCTTT.

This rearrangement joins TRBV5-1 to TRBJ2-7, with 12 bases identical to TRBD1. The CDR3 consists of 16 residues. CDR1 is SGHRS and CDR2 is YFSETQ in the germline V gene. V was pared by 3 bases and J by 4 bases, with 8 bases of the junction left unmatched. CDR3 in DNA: TGCGCCAGCAGCTCCCCGGGACAGGGGGCCCCTTACGAGCAGTACTTC. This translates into CASSSPGQGAPYEQYF. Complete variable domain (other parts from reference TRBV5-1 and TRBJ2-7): KAGVTQTPRYLIKTRGQQVTLSCSPISGHRSVSWYQQTPGQGLQFLFEYFSETQRNKGNFPGRFSGRQFSNSRSEMNVSTLELGDSALYLCASSSPGQGAPYEQYFGPGTRLTVT.

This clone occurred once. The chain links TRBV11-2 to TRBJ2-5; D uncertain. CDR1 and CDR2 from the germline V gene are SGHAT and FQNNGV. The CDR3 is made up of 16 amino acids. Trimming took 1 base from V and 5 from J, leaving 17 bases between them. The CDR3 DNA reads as TGTGCCAGCAGCTTAGTGCAGTCTCCTGGAGTTGAGACCCAGTACTTC. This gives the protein CASSLVQSPGVETQYF. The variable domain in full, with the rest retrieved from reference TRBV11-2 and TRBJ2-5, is EAGVAQSPRYKIIEKRQSVAFWCNPISGHATLYWYQQILGQGPKLLIQFQNNGVVDDSQLPKDRFSAERLKGVDSTLKIQPAKLEDSAVYLCASSLVQSPGVETQYFGPGTRLLVL.

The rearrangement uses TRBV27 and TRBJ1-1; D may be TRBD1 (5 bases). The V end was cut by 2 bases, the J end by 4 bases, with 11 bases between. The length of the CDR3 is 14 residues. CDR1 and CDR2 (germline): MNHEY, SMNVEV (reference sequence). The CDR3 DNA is TGTGCCAGCAGTTTAGGGGGGAGAGGCACTGAAGCTTTCTTT. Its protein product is CASSLGGRGTEAFF.

CDR3 coding DNA: TGCAGCGTTGGACATGCCCCCCGCAATCAGCCCCAGCATTTT. It codes for CSVGHAPRNQPQHF. This sequence joins TRBV29-1 and TRBJ1-5; D is ambiguous. Trimming took off 4 bases at V and 2 bases at J, with 12 bases between the two ends. The length of the CDR3 is 14 residues. Germline assignment: CDR1 SQVTM and CDR2 ANQGSEA. The complete variable domain, with remaining parts taken from reference TRBV29-1 and TRBJ1-5, reads SAVISQKPSRDICQRGTSLTIQCQVDSQVTMMFWYRQQPGQSLTLIATANQGSEATYESGFVIDKFPISRPNLTFSTLTVSNMSPEDSSIYLCSVGHAPRNQPQHFGDGTRLSIL.

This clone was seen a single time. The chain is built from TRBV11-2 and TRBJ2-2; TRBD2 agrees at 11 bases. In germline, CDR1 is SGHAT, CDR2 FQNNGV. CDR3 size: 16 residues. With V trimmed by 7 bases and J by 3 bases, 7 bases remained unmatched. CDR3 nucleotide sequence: TGTGCCAGCACCCAACTAGCGGGAGCATACACCGGGGAGCTGTTTTTT. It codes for CASTQLAGAYTGELFF. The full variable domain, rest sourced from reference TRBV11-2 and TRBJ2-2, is EAGVAQSPRYKIIEKRQSVAFWCNPISGHATLYWYQQILGQGPKLLIQFQNNGVVDDSQLPKDRFSAERLKGVDSTLKIQPAKLEDSAVYLCASTQLAGAYTGELFFGEGSRLTVL.